The present T cell receptor beta chain was sequenced within a study of response to subunit inactivated influenza vaccine. MiXCR was run by TCRdb on the RT-PCR reads, yielding one entry per CDR3 protein. The repertoire includes more than 500,000 distinct CDR3 sequences, roughly 12% of them detected once, and around 10% sits in the top ten. These data also formed part of another study, on T cells expressing NK-cell markers. Per that study: Production of TCR beta cDNA relied on 5'RACE template switching with UMIs.

Sequenced material: PBMCs from blood, taken on the day of vaccination. This clonotype originated in a middle-aged man who received an inactivated influenza vaccine.

CDR3 nucleotides: TGTGCCAGCAGTATTTCGGACAGGGTCTACGAGCAGTACTTC. It yields the protein CASSISDRVYEQYF. The chain has TRBV6-1 and TRBJ2-7; 8 positions agree with TRBD1. CDR3 length: 14 amino acids. Per germline, CDR1 MNHNS and CDR2 SASEGT. Germline trimming cut 5 bases from V and 3 bases from J; bases unmatched to any gene: 6.